This TCR beta chain was obtained from a study of T cell responses to AZD1222 COVID-19 vaccine. General observations from the study: The donors showed a predominance of white British ancestry and of females, with possible underestimation of clonal diversity.

Measured with immunoSEQ multiplex PCR; TCRdb has only the in-frame clones, and not every one. The table has roughly 170,000 clones, around 94% seen once. This clone was counted once. Its target is not known. The junction had 10 bases not matched to a gene; V was cut back by 4 bases and J by 7 bases. This CDR3 has 14 residues. Per the germline V gene, CDR1 is SGHNT and CDR2 is YENEEA. This sample comprised peripheral blood, obtained 28 days after the second AZD1222 dose. The receptor was isolated from an adult who received the AZD1222 COVID-19 vaccine. The chain recombines TRBV11-3 with TRBJ2-7, with 7 bases fitting TRBD1. In nucleotides, the CDR3 is TGTGCCAGCAGCTCCCGACAGGGTCTGGAAGAGCAGTACTTC. Protein product: CASSSRQGLEEQYF.